The clone carrying this T cell receptor (beta chain) came up a few times. Its antigen is still unknown. The sample is drawn from a study of cytomegalovirus exposure and HLA in healthy donors. Findings of the study overall: The authors later found HLA-associated TCR beta chains more clonally expanded than equally common others. Earlier analysis looked at TCR beta V segments, and most were productive about 90% or about 30% of the time.

The CDR3 contains 14 residues. From germline, CDR1 is MDHEN and CDR2 SYDVKM. Trimming stripped 5 bases from V and 1 base from J, with 12 bases between. This PCR relied on a set of 60 Vbeta primers and 13 Jbeta primers. Sequenced by immunoSEQ multiplex PCR; TCRdb stores in-frame clones only, minus some. The top ten hold approximately 7.7% of the sample, which has around 54,000 clones, 80% seen once. The receptor was derived from a man aged 30 to 45 in good health and CMV-seropositive. The chain uses TRBV28 and TRBJ2-7; D is perhaps TRBD1 (5 bases). The sequenced sample consisted of PBMCs. The CDR3 DNA reads as TGTGCCAGCAGTCCAGGTGGACAATCCTACGAGCAGTACTTC. Residues: CASSPGGQSYEQYF.